Listed below are T cell receptor beta chains from one sample, sequenced in a study of blood T cell repertoires in COVID-19. The protocol was immunoSEQ multiplex PCR, while the TCRdb copy is restricted to in-frame clones and leaves out a portion. The sample carries 120,000 or so clones, 84% recorded once. The sequenced material came from PBMCs or T cells enriched from blood (not recorded which). The receptors stem from a woman aged 25 to 45 who had recovered from COVID-19. Both conserved end residues are trimmed from each CDR3. The order of the fields is J gene, V gene, CDR3 protein.

>TRBJ1-4|TRBV3-1/TRBV3-2
ASGTGVNEKLF
>TRBJ1-2|TRBV5-1
ASRVSRDSGYT
>TRBJ1-2|TRBV6-5
ASSQTVSRDNGYT
>TRBJ2-1|TRBV27
ASRRTGGLSYNEQF
>TRBJ1-6|TRBV5-1
ASSLDGSSYNSPLH
>TRBJ2-5|TRBV9
ASSAGRGGTQY
>TRBJ1-1|TRBV3-1/TRBV3-2
ASSPSGTGGLNTEAF
>TRBJ2-3|TRBV19
ASCSSTDTQY
>TRBJ1-1|TRBV3-1/TRBV3-2
ASTPNGGNTEAF
>TRBJ1-2|TRBV7-2
ASSLEQGGRYT